This T cell receptor (beta chain) emerged from a study of beta chain features in type 1 diabetes. Populations obtained by sorting all exceeded 95% purity. Study-level points and caveats: Among patients, naive, central memory and Treg TCRB repertoires appeared more similar than among healthy donors.

The CDR3 totals 15 residues. Germline-derived CDR1 and CDR2 are MNHEY and SVGAGI. Deletions cut 0 bases from V and 0 bases from J, with 7 bases between. Expressed TCRB transcripts were sequenced after all isolated RNA was converted to cDNA. The data were produced by immunoSEQ multiplex PCR, yet TCRdb's version contains in-frame clones alone and is incomplete. Of 860,000 or so clones in the sample, about a sixth are singletons; the top ten hold 0.02% to 0.03%. This clone was observed a handful of times. As yet, its antigen is unknown. This chain uses TRBV6-5 with TRBJ2-3; D call uncertain. The specimen was naive CD4+ T cells from blood. The source of this sequence is a woman aged 18 to 35 in good health. The CDR3 region is CASSYSGISTDTQYF. CDR3 DNA sequence: TGTGCCAGCAGTTACTCCGGAATTAGCACAGATACGCAGTATTTT.